This TCR beta chain was recorded in a study of T cell repertoires in cytomegalovirus infection. Turning to the study itself: Researchers turned to recently identified HLA-C-restricted CMV epitopes as well as well-studied HLA-B-restricted ones. Indicated by public TCR beta signatures were CMV infection and matching HLA type. Whole-study findings and limits: It was HLA-C-restricted CMV-specific TCR beta clonotypes that dominated the response ex vivo.

MiXCR, applied by TCRdb to the reads, yields one record per CDR3 protein. The sample lists around 800,000 distinct CDR3 sequences, over 25% occurring once. On this clonotype itself: Its cognate antigen is unknown.

The ends were cut back, 4 bases at V and 4 bases at J, with 9 bases in the middle. There are 13 residues in the CDR3. Germline V gives CDR1 MNHNY, CDR2 SVGAGI (reference sequence). This clonotype originated in a human donor in good health (CMV status not recorded). Some clones in this sample may be carry-over from other donors' samples. The chain carries TRBV6-6 and TRBJ2-3; the D is unclear. The specimen was cultured CD8+ T cells from PBMCs, collected from culture after CMV antigen stimulation. CDR3 amino acids: CASSFNLADTQYF. For the CDR3, the DNA is TGTGCCAGCAGTTTTAACCTGGCAGATACGCAGTATTTT.